One sample yielded the 31 T cell receptor beta chains listed below, sequenced in a study of a mutant IDH1 vaccine in newly diagnosed glioma. Their antigen targets remain unknown. The data were produced by immunoSEQ multiplex PCR, yet TCRdb's version contains in-frame clones alone and is incomplete. Here the sample spans fewer than 60,000 clones, 65% being singletons. Time point noted: week 47, end of study. The content of each vaccine dose was 300 ug of mutant IDH1 20-mer peptide, and topical imiquimod accompanied it. The sequences come from peripheral blood mononuclear cells (PBMCs), collected from a glioma patient whose treatment included an IDH1 peptide vaccine. The receptors originated from a man in his forties with glioma. Some clones in this sample may be carry-over from other donors' samples.

CDR3 loop: CASSPQLRDLNTEAFF. In DNA, the CDR3 is TGTGCCAGCAGCCCCCAACTCAGGGATTTGAACACTGAAGCTTTCTTT. The chain carries TRBV7-2 and TRBJ1-1; D is perhaps TRBD1 (5 bases). From germline, CDR1 is SGHTA and CDR2 FQGNSA. This CDR3 has 16 residues. V lost 5 bases and J lost 0, with 16 bases in between.

The V and J genes are TRBV2 and TRBJ1-1; TRBD1 agrees at 8 bases. The CDR3 consists of 14 residues. The V segment lost 2 bases and the J segment 11 bases; nucleotides outside the gene matches: 10. Germline V CDR1 and CDR2: SNHLY, FYNNEI. In nucleotides, the CDR3 is TGTGCCAGCAGTGAACACGTAGGACAGGGAATCGCTTTCTTT. Protein sequence: CASSEHVGQGIAFF.

This clone was observed once. The CDR3 coding sequence is TGTGCCAGCAGCGTAGGAGAGGGAGGCTACGAGCAGTACTTC. It yields the protein CASSVGEGGYEQYF. The chain employs TRBV9 and TRBJ2-7; D may be TRBD2 (6 bases). V shed 0 bases and J shed 3 bases, with 10 bases lying between them. This CDR3 is built from 14 residues. Per germline, CDR1 SGDLS and CDR2 YYNGEE.

The rearrangement uses TRBV27 and TRBJ1-2; 9 bases align to TRBD1. Per germline, CDR1 MNHEY and CDR2 SMNVEV (reference sequence). The CDR3 contains 13 residues. Germline trimming cut 7 bases from V and 8 bases from J; bases unmatched to any gene: 8. The CDR3 is CASTDRGMRGYTF. CDR3 coding DNA: TGTGCCAGCACGGACAGGGGAATGAGGGGCTACACCTTC.

The chain combines TRBV29-1 with TRBJ2-7; no definite D call. Trimming took 7 bases from V and 2 from J, leaving 9 bases between them. The length of the CDR3 is 11 residues. The germline V gene has CDR1 SQVTM and CDR2 ANQGSEA. The CDR3 loop reads CSGATTYEQYF. The CDR3 nucleotides read TGCAGCGGGGCTACCACCTACGAGCAGTACTTC.

V is TRBV6-5 and J is TRBJ1-3; 7 positions match TRBD1. There are 14 residues in the CDR3. V lost 6 bases and J lost 0; bases outside the gene matches: 2. Germline loops: CDR1 MNHEY, CDR2 SVGAGI. The CDR3, as DNA: TGTGCCAGCAGAAGGGACAGCTCTGGAAACACCATATATTTT. This codes for CASRRDSSGNTIYF.

The CDR3 sequence: CASSPQARGMNTEAFF. CDR3 DNA: TGTGCCAGCTCACCCCAGGCCCGCGGCATGAACACTGAAGCTTTCTTT. V gene TRBV18 combines with J gene TRBJ1-1; D is undetermined. There are 16 residues in the CDR3. From germline, CDR1 is KGHSH and CDR2 LQKENI. The V end was cut by 3 bases, the J end by 0 bases, with 14 bases between.

The chain combines TRBV5-1 with TRBJ2-1; D might be TRBD2 (6 bases). The germline V gene encodes CDR1 SGHRS and CDR2 YFSETQ. V dropped 3 bases and J dropped 1 base, with 14 bases sitting between them. CDR3 length: 16 amino acids. CDR3: CASSSTGTLSYNEQFF. The CDR3, as DNA: TGCGCCAGCAGCTCGACCGGGACTTTATCCTACAATGAGCAGTTCTTC.

This chain joins TRBV7-9 and TRBJ1-4; D is undetermined. V dropped 2 bases and J dropped 0 bases, with 7 bases sitting between them. This CDR3 spans 15 amino acids. CDR1 is SEHNR, CDR2 FQNEAQ, per germline (reference sequence). The CDR3 bases are TGTGCCAGCAGCTTAACGTCTGCAACTAATGAAAAACTGTTTTTT. Encoded protein: CASSLTSATNEKLFF.

The chain uses TRBV4-1 and TRBJ2-2, with TRBD1 matching over 7 bases. Germline assignment: CDR1 MGHRA and CDR2 YSYEKL. The length of the CDR3 is 16 residues. V dropped 0 bases and J dropped 7; count of bases not matched to a gene: 8. The CDR3 sequence is CASSQDPGQFSGELFF. The CDR3 DNA reads as TGCGCCAGCAGCCAAGACCCGGGACAGTTCAGCGGGGAGCTGTTTTTT.

The chain is built from TRBV5-1 and TRBJ2-5; 11 nucleotides match TRBD2. Per germline, CDR1 SGHRS and CDR2 YFSETQ. V lost 7 bases, J lost 4 bases, and 9 bases stayed unmatched. The CDR3 consists of 15 residues. CDR3 region: CASGLAGGPGETQYF. CDR3 DNA: TGCGCCAGCGGATTAGCGGGGGGGCCGGGAGAGACCCAGTACTTC.

The chain uses TRBV10-1 and TRBJ2-1, with D tentatively TRBD1 or TRBD2 (5 bases each). The CDR3 runs to 14 residues. Trimming shortened V by 5 bases and J by 3 bases, and 11 bases separated the two germline ends. CDR1 and CDR2 from the germline V gene are WNHNN and SYGVQD (reference sequence). The CDR3 here is CASSPGTVYNEQFF. CDR3 nucleotide sequence: TGCGCCAGCAGTCCCGGGACGGTCTACAATGAGCAGTTCTTC.

This clone was detected only a few times. The chain employs TRBV6-5 and TRBJ1-5; no clear D gene. The V and J ends lost 2 bases and 4 bases respectively, with 6 bases between them. The CDR3 runs to 13 residues. Germline V CDR1 and CDR2: MNHEY, SVGAGI. The CDR3 reads CASSYRRNQPQHF. Here the CDR3 DNA reads TGTGCCAGCAGTTACCGCAGGAATCAGCCCCAGCATTTT.

The chain uses TRBV18 and TRBJ1-6; D might be TRBD1 (6 bases). This CDR3 has 18 amino acids. CDR1 KGHSH and CDR2 LQKENI come from the germline V gene. The V gene lost 1 base and the J gene lost 6 bases, with 19 bases spanning the gap. The chain's CDR3 is CASSPRSAGAGGNSPLHF. In nucleotides, the CDR3 is TGTGCCAGCTCACCACGATCCGCGGGGGCGGGGGGTAATTCACCCCTCCACTTT.

This clone was seen more than once but under ten times. The junction and the germline gene differ at one end; a read error may be behind it. The genes are TRBV10-3 and TRBJ1-2, with 8 bases aligning to TRBD1. The CDR3 consists of 17 residues. The germline V gene encodes CDR1 ENHRY and CDR2 SYGVKD. CDR3 sequence reads: CATSFGQGEPHRYGYTF. CDR3 in DNA: TGTGCCACCAGTTTCGGACAGGGAGAACCCCACCGCTATGGCTACACCTTC.

The rearrangement joins TRBV7-9 to TRBJ2-6; D is uncertain. In germline, CDR1 is SEHNR, CDR2 FQNEAQ (reference sequence). The CDR3 is 16 amino acids. The V end lost 0 bases, the J end lost 1 base, and 7 bases lay between the germline ends. This chain's CDR3 is CASSLAVDSGANVLTF. CDR3 nucleotide sequence: TGTGCCAGCAGCTTAGCGGTGGATTCTGGGGCCAACGTCCTGACTTTC.

This chain links TRBV4-1 with TRBJ1-6; 7 nucleotides agree with TRBD1. With 2 bases clipped from V and 6 bases from J, the junction kept 7 bases outside the gene matches. CDR3 length: 16 amino acids. The germline V gene has CDR1 MGHRA and CDR2 YSYEKL. The CDR3 DNA follows: TGCGCCAGCAGCCAACCCCGGAGGGGGCCTAATTCACCCCTCCACTTT. Its translation: CASSQPRRGPNSPLHF.

This chain connects TRBV30 to TRBJ2-3; TRBD2 aligns across 9 bases. The CDR3 contains 17 residues. V shed 2 bases and J 2 bases; nucleotides not matched to a gene: 11. CDR1 and CDR2 from the germline V gene are GTSNPN and SVGIG (reference sequence). The CDR3 DNA reads as TGTGCCTGGAGTCTCCCCGGACTAGCGCAAAACACAGATACGCAGTATTTT. It codes for CAWSLPGLAQNTDTQYF.

This chain's CDR3 is CASSFGEANTEAFF. For the CDR3, the DNA is TGTGCCAGCAGCTTTGGAGAAGCGAACACTGAAGCTTTCTTT. V gene TRBV7-6 combines with J gene TRBJ1-1; D is uncertain. The V end was cut by 3 bases, the J end by 1 base, with 9 bases between. Germline V lookup: CDR1 SGHVS, CDR2 FNYEAQ. The CDR3 covers 14 residues.

The chain employs TRBV2 and TRBJ1-2; D unclear. This CDR3 contains 12 residues. CDR1 is SNHLY, CDR2 FYNNEI, per germline. V was cut by 3 bases and J by 5 bases, with 7 bases left in between. This CDR3 reads CASSDSSYGYTF. The CDR3 DNA is TGTGCCAGCAGTGACAGCAGTTATGGCTACACCTTC.

V and J are TRBV27 and TRBJ2-6; D tentatively fits TRBD1 or TRBD2 (5 bases each). This CDR3 comprises 18 residues. V shed 4 bases and J shed 0 bases, with 16 bases lying between them. Germline CDR1 and CDR2: MNHEY and SMNVEV (reference sequence). The CDR3 DNA follows: TGTGCCAGCAGTTCCCGGGACCTACAATACTCTGGGGCCAACGTCCTGACTTTC. Amino acids: CASSSRDLQYSGANVLTF.

V gene TRBV5-1 combines with J gene TRBJ2-3; D remains unclear. Germline assignment: CDR1 SGHRS and CDR2 YFSETQ. This CDR3 has 15 residues. Trimming pared 1 base from V and 2 bases from J, leaving 11 bases between. The chain's CDR3 is CASSLNRPYTDTQYF. As DNA, the CDR3 is TGCGCCAGCAGCTTGAACCGACCCTACACAGATACGCAGTATTTT.

V gene TRBV18 combines with J gene TRBJ2-1, with D possibly TRBD2 on 5 matching bases. The CDR3 loop spans 14 amino acids. Trimming stripped 3 bases from V and 6 bases from J, with 12 bases between. CDR1 KGHSH and CDR2 LQKENI come from the germline V gene. CDR3 coding DNA: TGTGCCAGCTCACCCCGAGGCGGGCCCAATGAGCAGTTCTTC. Protein: CASSPRGGPNEQFF.

The CDR3 region is CASSYEGHSNQPQHF. The CDR3 DNA reads as TGTGCCAGCAGTTATGAGGGTCATAGCAATCAGCCCCAGCATTTT. V is TRBV27 and J is TRBJ1-5, with unresolved D. Germline V gives CDR1 MNHEY, CDR2 SMNVEV (reference sequence). The CDR3 covers 15 residues. V was shortened by 4 bases and J by 0 bases, with 10 bases between the two germline ends.

This clone was found a few times. The chain carries TRBV7-9 and TRBJ2-7, with D uncertain. The germline V gene encodes CDR1 SEHNR and CDR2 FQNEAQ (reference sequence). V lost 6 bases to trimming and J lost 2 bases, with 8 bases between them. The CDR3 is 12 amino acids. CDR3 sequence (DNA): TGTGCCAGCAGTAAGGCCCCCTACGAGCAGTACTTC. Translated: CASSKAPYEQYF.

The J gene is TRBJ2-1, the V gene TRBV18, with D perhaps matching TRBD2 (5 bases). The germline V gene encodes CDR1 KGHSH and CDR2 LQKENI. The CDR3 has 12 amino acids. The V end was cut by 5 bases, the J end by 6 bases, with 8 bases between. DNA for the CDR3: TGTGCCAGCTCAAAGGAGGCCAATGAGCAGTTCTTC. It codes for CASSKEANEQFF.

Remarks on this clone: The junction does not match germline at one end; this may be a read error. This chain connects TRBV5-5 to TRBJ1-5; possible D gene TRBD1, 6 bases. CDR3 length: 16 amino acids. The germline gives CDR1 SGHKS, CDR2 YYEKEE (reference sequence). This CDR3 is CASSLEGGTSSQPQHF. DNA of the CDR3: TGTGCCAGCAGCTTGGAAGGGGGAACGAGCAGTCAGCCCCAGCATTTT.

This clone occurred a few times. V and J are TRBV4-1 and TRBJ2-3; 10 positions match TRBD2. CDR3 length: 16 residues. The J segment lost 11 bases and the V segment lost 0 bases, leaving 11 bases of the junction unmatched. Germline CDR1 is MGHRA and CDR2 is YSYEKL. CDR3 amino acids: CASSQEGLAGVHQQYF. In DNA, the CDR3 is TGCGCCAGCAGCCAAGAAGGGCTAGCGGGGGTCCATCAGCAGTATTTT.

This chain links TRBV6-5 with TRBJ1-4; no reliable D call. This CDR3 is 15 amino acids long. Trimming pared 4 bases from V and 4 bases from J, leaving 13 bases between. Per germline, CDR1 MNHEY and CDR2 SVGAGI. CDR3 bases: TGTGCCAGCAGTTCCACCGGCCTGCGTAATGAAAAACTGTTTTTT. Its translation: CASSSTGLRNEKLFF.

This clone was seen only a few times. The chain recombines TRBV2 with TRBJ2-7; 10 positions agree with TRBD1. Germline V lookup: CDR1 SNHLY, CDR2 FYNNEI. The CDR3 loop spans 16 amino acids. The trim removed 3 bases at V and 3 bases at J, leaving 8 bases unmatched. CDR3 in DNA: TGTGCCAGCAGTGATACCATGACAGGGGGCATCTACGAGCAGTACTTC. It encodes CASSDTMTGGIYEQYF.

This sequence joins TRBV10-2 and TRBJ1-2, with D possibly being TRBD1 (5 bases). The V end was cut by 7 bases, the J end by 4 bases, with 13 bases between. Germline assignment: CDR1 WSHSY and CDR2 SAAADI. The CDR3 runs to 13 residues. Here the CDR3 reads CASTGGGPYGYTF. DNA for the CDR3: TGCGCCAGCACGGGGGGTGGACCCTATGGCTACACCTTC.